Given below is one TCR beta chain in context. What it binds is not known. The data belong to a study of PD-1 blockade in classical Hodgkin lymphoma. Study outcomes and limitations: Relative to healthy donors, newly diagnosed patients reportedly had lower baseline TCR diversity, which was reported as lower still in relapsed/refractory patients. Differences between repertoires have undefined causes, possibly disease activity or prior therapy. Patients who began taking nivolumab under 1 year after ASCT were left out.

Some clones are missing from TCRdb's copy, which holds only in-frame ones; the method was immunoSEQ multiplex PCR. This sample has just under 65,000 clones; roughly 89% occur once, and the top ten carry 9% to 12%. Germline CDR1 is SEHNR and CDR2 is FQNEAQ (reference sequence). This CDR3 contains 13 residues. Trimming took 5 bases from V and 3 from J; bases not matched to a gene: 0. Time point described: cycle 4 day 1 (C4D1), after less than 7 weeks of nivolumab. Relapse was seen in all patients after autologous stem cell transplantation, and brentuximab vedotin exposure was variable. This sequence originates from a human donor with classical Hodgkin lymphoma. The source material was peripheral blood mononuclear cells (PBMCs), sampled before the fourth cycle of nivolumab. The rearrangement joins TRBV7-9 to TRBJ2-2, with TRBD1 identical over 7 bases. The CDR3 spells CASSDRDTGELFF. The CDR3 region has the DNA TGTGCCAGCAGCGACAGGGACACCGGGGAGCTGTTTTTT.